The rows below give T cell receptor beta chains drawn from one sample of a study of OX40 agonist ivuxolimab in advanced cancers. The data were produced by immunoSEQ multiplex PCR, yet TCRdb's version contains in-frame clones alone and is incomplete. The sample holds tens of thousands of clones, around 84% seen once. The material was CD4+ or CD8+ T cells sorted from blood, obtained in a trial of the OX40 agonist ivuxolimab. These receptors were obtained from an adult with an advanced solid tumor such as melanoma, head and neck, liver or kidney cancer. CDR3s leave out the opening cysteine and the closing phenylalanine or tryptophan. Each record gives: clone size, V gene, J gene, CDR3 protein. Rows give clone size only sometimes, using once, few, many, or a class for an expanded clone.

>NA|TRBV28|TRBJ2-5
ASRPELSQETQY
>NA|TRBV10-3|TRBJ1-2
AIGAYRGTNYGYT
>NA|TRBV9|TRBJ2-1
ASSVGLREQF
>NA|TRBV4-1|TRBJ2-3
ASSQGGLAGRTDTQY
>NA|TRBV28|TRBJ2-3
ASSFATSGGRLDTQY
>NA|TRBV7-8|TRBJ1-6
ASSQGPQGSTFLLH
>NA|TRBV28|TRBJ1-5
ASTYRLAGQPQH
>NA|TRBV7-9|TRBJ1-3
ASSSSSSGNTIY
>NA|TRBV6-1|TRBJ2-5
ASSVLDSPRETQY
>NA|TRBV7-9|TRBJ1-3
ASGLSGNTIY
>NA|TRBV9|TRBJ2-5
ASSPRGGTIYQETQY
>NA|TRBV19|TRBJ1-5
ASSAPGFYQPQH
>NA|TRBV28|TRBJ2-3
ASSFVSDTQY
>NA|TRBV6-5|TRBJ1-3
ASSYLGQGDGNTIY
>few|TRBV7-9|TRBJ1-5
ASSSGGGNQPQH
>NA|TRBV6-5|TRBJ2-7
ASSYSRQSSYEQY
>NA|TRBV29-1|TRBJ2-1
SVPDTTFYNEQF
>NA|TRBV6-5|TRBJ1-2
ASSPGTVTGYT
>NA|TRBV27|TRBJ1-5
ASSPSGGYQPQH
>NA|TRBV4-1|TRBJ2-1
ASSQTTPPYNEQF
>NA|TRBV6-5|TRBJ2-6
ASTPRVSGANVLT
>NA|TRBV2|TRBJ1-3
ASSEMAGGNTIY
>NA|TRBV4-3|TRBJ2-2
ASSHRFRDSNTGELF
>NA|TRBV4-3|TRBJ2-3
ASSYRDGGTDTQY
>NA|TRBV10-3|TRBJ2-2
AIRTIGQGGIGELF
>once|TRBV7-2|TRBJ1-5
ASTKLGTAGQPQH
>once|TRBV6-1|TRBJ2-1
ASILQWGAGEQF
>NA|TRBV5-6|TRBJ2-3
ASSLEMTGMGTDTQY
>NA|TRBV19|TRBJ1-5
ASSSGNQPQH
>NA|TRBV6-5|TRBJ1-1
ASSQGASNTEAF
>NA|TRBV6-4|TRBJ2-1
ASSVLAGSDEF
>NA|TRBV4-3|TRBJ1-1
ASSQAAGDTEAF
>NA|TRBV27|TRBJ1-6
ASSYLWSSYNSPLH
>NA|TRBV5-6|TRBJ2-1
ASSFDRGVYNEQF
>NA|TRBV11-2|TRBJ2-7
ASRQSGVVYEQY
>NA|TRBV30|TRBJ1-2
AGDNNYGYT
>NA|TRBV6-5|TRBJ1-5
ASSYSGGQNQPQH
>NA|TRBV29-1|TRBJ2-7
SVEEGGEAYEQY
>NA|TRBV6-5|TRBJ1-4
ASTKTGDPNEKLF
>NA|TRBV7-6|TRBJ2-1
ASSLASSASYNEQF
>NA|TRBV4-3|TRBJ2-4
ASSQDRGLAKNIQY
>NA|TRBV11-2|TRBJ1-1
ASSLPAGYQGAF
>NA|TRBV19|TRBJ1-2
ASSMSYGVRNYGYT
>NA|TRBV12-5|TRBJ1-6
ASGFRAGGQQTDNSPLH
>few|TRBV5-6|TRBJ2-1
ASSLDGPSSYNEQF
>NA|TRBV9|TRBJ1-6
ASSVALQNSPLH
>once|TRBV11-2|TRBJ1-1
ASSLDGNTGMNTEAF
>once|TRBV7-9|TRBJ1-2
ASSPLGGYGYT
>NA|TRBV4-1|TRBJ2-3
ASSGSRTPDTDTQY
>NA|TRBV7-9|TRBJ2-7
ASSLVQRSSYEQY
>NA|TRBV6-1|TRBJ2-7
ASSWGFGEQY
>NA|TRBV7-9|TRBJ1-1
ASSPWPNTEAF